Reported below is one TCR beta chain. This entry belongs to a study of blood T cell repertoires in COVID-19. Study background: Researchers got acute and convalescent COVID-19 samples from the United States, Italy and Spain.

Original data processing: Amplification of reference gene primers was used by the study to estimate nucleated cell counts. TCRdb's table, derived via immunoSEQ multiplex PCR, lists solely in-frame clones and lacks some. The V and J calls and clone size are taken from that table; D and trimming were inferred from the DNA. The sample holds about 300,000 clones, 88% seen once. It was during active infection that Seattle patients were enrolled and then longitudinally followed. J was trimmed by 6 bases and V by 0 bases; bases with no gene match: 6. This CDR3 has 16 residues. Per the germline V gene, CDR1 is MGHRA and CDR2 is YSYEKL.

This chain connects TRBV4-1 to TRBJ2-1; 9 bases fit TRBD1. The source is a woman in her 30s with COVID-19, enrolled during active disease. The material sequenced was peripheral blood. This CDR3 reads CASSQETGGASNEQFF. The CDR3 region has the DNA TGCGCCAGCAGCCAAGAAACAGGGGGCGCAAGCAATGAGCAGTTCTTC.